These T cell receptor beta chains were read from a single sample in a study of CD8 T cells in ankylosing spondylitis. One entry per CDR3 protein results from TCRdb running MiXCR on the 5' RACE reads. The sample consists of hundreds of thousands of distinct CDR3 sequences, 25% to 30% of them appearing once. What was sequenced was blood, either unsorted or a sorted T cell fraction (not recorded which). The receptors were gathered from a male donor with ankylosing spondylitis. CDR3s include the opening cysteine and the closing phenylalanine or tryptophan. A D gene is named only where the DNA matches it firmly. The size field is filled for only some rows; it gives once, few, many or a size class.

cdr3_nt: TGTGCCACCAGGACTAGCGGGAGGAATGAGCAGTTCTTC
cdr3_aa: CATRTSGRNEQFF
j_call: TRBJ2-1
v_call: TRBV15
d_call: TRBD2
clone_size: .

cdr3_nt: TGTGCCAGCAGCCAAGGGACACAGGGGTATGGCTACACCTTC
cdr3_aa: CASSQGTQGYGYTF
j_call: TRBJ1-2
v_call: TRBV3-1
d_call: TRBD1
clone_size: few

cdr3_nt: TGCAGTGCTAGCCCATCCGGGGGGGCGGGCGAAAAACTGTTTTTT
cdr3_aa: CSASPSGGAGEKLFF
j_call: TRBJ1-4
v_call: TRBV20-1
d_call: .
clone_size: .

cdr3_nt: TGCAGTGCTAGGCGGGATTCCTACAATGAGCAGTTCTTC
cdr3_aa: CSARRDSYNEQFF
j_call: TRBJ2-1
v_call: TRBV20-1
d_call: .
clone_size: many

cdr3_nt: TGTGCCAGCAGCCCCAGGACTAGCGGGAGGAGGACAGATACGCAGTATTTT
cdr3_aa: CASSPRTSGRRTDTQYF
j_call: TRBJ2-3
v_call: TRBV7-2
d_call: TRBD2
clone_size: .

cdr3_nt: TGTGCCAGCTCACCAGACACAGGGGTCACCGGGGAGCTGTTTTTT
cdr3_aa: CASSPDTGVTGELFF
j_call: TRBJ2-2
v_call: TRBV18
d_call: TRBD1
clone_size: few

cdr3_nt: TGCAGCGTTGCGGGACAGGGCCTAGGAGAGACCCAGTACTTC
cdr3_aa: CSVAGQGLGETQYF
j_call: TRBJ2-5
v_call: TRBV29-1
d_call: TRBD1
clone_size: .

cdr3_nt: TGTGCCAGCACCCGGGAGGAGACCCAGTACTTC
cdr3_aa: CASTREETQYF
j_call: TRBJ2-5
v_call: TRBV7-9
d_call: .
clone_size: .

cdr3_nt: TGCAGTGCTAACAGGGGCCCATATGGCTACACCTTC
cdr3_aa: CSANRGPYGYTF
j_call: TRBJ1-2
v_call: TRBV20-1
d_call: TRBD1
clone_size: .

cdr3_nt: TGCAGCGTTGGGGACCTCAGCGGCAGCACAGATACGCAGTATTTT
cdr3_aa: CSVGDLSGSTDTQYF
j_call: TRBJ2-3
v_call: TRBV29-1
d_call: .
clone_size: few

cdr3_nt: TGTGCCAGCAGCGCCGGAAGGGCCTACGAGCAGTACTTC
cdr3_aa: CASSAGRAYEQYF
j_call: TRBJ2-7
v_call: TRBV7-6
d_call: .
clone_size: .

cdr3_nt: TGCGCCAGCAGCAGAAAACAGGGATTGGAATCACCCCTCCACTTT
cdr3_aa: CASSRKQGLESPLHF
j_call: TRBJ1-6
v_call: TRBV5-1
d_call: .
clone_size: .

cdr3_nt: TGCAGTGCTCGGACAGGGTGGACAGATACGCAGTATTTT
cdr3_aa: CSARTGWTDTQYF
j_call: TRBJ2-3
v_call: TRBV20-1
d_call: TRBD1
clone_size: few

cdr3_nt: TGCAGCGTTGAAGGGGGGGGGGCCACTGAAGCTTTCTTT
cdr3_aa: CSVEGGGATEAFF
j_call: TRBJ1-1
v_call: TRBV29-1
d_call: .
clone_size: many

cdr3_nt: TGCGCCAGCAGGGACTCGATTGGGGGATATGAGCAGTTCTTC
cdr3_aa: CASRDSIGGYEQFF
j_call: TRBJ2-1
v_call: TRBV5-1
d_call: .
clone_size: few

cdr3_nt: TGTGCCAGCAGGCCGCAGGGCTACGAGCAGTACTTC
cdr3_aa: CASRPQGYEQYF
j_call: TRBJ2-7
v_call: TRBV2
d_call: .
clone_size: .

cdr3_nt: TGCAGTCCTCCTACTAGCGGGAGGTCTAATGAGCAGTTCTTC
cdr3_aa: CSPPTSGRSNEQFF
j_call: TRBJ2-1
v_call: TRBV20-1
d_call: TRBD2
clone_size: .

cdr3_nt: TGTGCCAGCAGTGGGACAGGGGGCAACCAGCCCCAGCATTTT
cdr3_aa: CASSGTGGNQPQHF
j_call: TRBJ1-5
v_call: TRBV2
d_call: TRBD1
clone_size: .

cdr3_nt: TGCAGTGCTAGTACAGGGAACTACCAAGAGACCCAGTACTTC
cdr3_aa: CSASTGNYQETQYF
j_call: TRBJ2-5
v_call: TRBV20-1
d_call: .
clone_size: .

cdr3_nt: TGTGCCAGCAGCCCCGGGACTGGAGGCGAGCAGTACTTC
cdr3_aa: CASSPGTGGEQYF
j_call: TRBJ2-7
v_call: TRBV7-8
d_call: .
clone_size: .

cdr3_nt: TGTGCCTTCCCCCACCCGGGGAGGGGGCACCAAGAGACCCAGTACTTC
cdr3_aa: CAFPHPGRGHQETQYF
j_call: TRBJ2-5
v_call: TRBV10-3
d_call: .
clone_size: .

cdr3_nt: TGTGCCATCAGCCCGACTAGCGGGAAAAGCACAGATACGCAGTATTTT
cdr3_aa: CAISPTSGKSTDTQYF
j_call: TRBJ2-3
v_call: TRBV10-3
d_call: TRBD2
clone_size: .

cdr3_nt: TGTGCCACCAGCAAAATCGACGCTTACACAGATACGCAGTATTTT
cdr3_aa: CATSKIDAYTDTQYF
j_call: TRBJ2-3
v_call: TRBV15
d_call: .
clone_size: few

cdr3_nt: TGTGCCACCCACGACAGGGAGAACACTGAAGCTTTCTTT
cdr3_aa: CATHDRENTEAFF
j_call: TRBJ1-1
v_call: TRBV12-3/TRBV12-4
d_call: TRBD1
clone_size: .

cdr3_nt: TGCAGTGCTAGCGTAGCGGGCGTCAGCACAGATACGCAGTATTTT
cdr3_aa: CSASVAGVSTDTQYF
j_call: TRBJ2-3
v_call: TRBV20-1
d_call: TRBD2
clone_size: .

cdr3_nt: TGCAGTGCTAGAGATCCACAGGGGGCAGAGACCCAGTACTTC
cdr3_aa: CSARDPQGAETQYF
j_call: TRBJ2-5
v_call: TRBV20-1
d_call: TRBD1
clone_size: few

cdr3_nt: TGTGCCAGCAGCCCCGCCGGGGGGCGCAGGGAAAAACTGTTTTTT
cdr3_aa: CASSPAGGRREKLFF
j_call: TRBJ1-4
v_call: TRBV12-3/TRBV12-4
d_call: .
clone_size: .

cdr3_nt: TGTGCCAGCAGCTTAGCGTCAGGGGGCGCTTCTCCAACTAATGAAAAACTGTTTTTT
cdr3_aa: CASSLASGGASPTNEKLFF
j_call: TRBJ1-4
v_call: TRBV7-2
d_call: TRBD1
clone_size: .

cdr3_nt: TGTGCCAGCAGTGTTGGTGACTCCCAGGCGGGTGAGCAGTTCTTC
cdr3_aa: CASSVGDSQAGEQFF
j_call: TRBJ2-1
v_call: TRBV5-8
d_call: .
clone_size: .

cdr3_nt: TGTGCCACCAGCAGAGATTACCAGGTCCTAGGGCGGTATGGCTACACCTTC
cdr3_aa: CATSRDYQVLGRYGYTF
j_call: TRBJ1-2
v_call: TRBV15
d_call: .
clone_size: few

cdr3_nt: TGTGCCAGCAGCCAAAGGACTGGCCAGCCCCAGCATTTT
cdr3_aa: CASSQRTGQPQHF
j_call: TRBJ1-5
v_call: TRBV3-1
d_call: .
clone_size: .

cdr3_nt: TGTGCCAGCAGCTTAGACCCCGGGACAGGGTCCTACAATGAGCAGTTCTTC
cdr3_aa: CASSLDPGTGSYNEQFF
j_call: TRBJ2-1
v_call: TRBV11-2
d_call: TRBD1
clone_size: few

cdr3_nt: TGTGCCAGCGGGACCTTAGGAATAGCTTTCTTT
cdr3_aa: CASGTLGIAFF
j_call: TRBJ1-1
v_call: TRBV5-6
d_call: .
clone_size: few

cdr3_nt: TGCAGTGCTTCCAAGTGGGGGGGTCAGCAGACCTACGAGCAGTACTTC
cdr3_aa: CSASKWGGQQTYEQYF
j_call: TRBJ2-7
v_call: TRBV20-1
d_call: TRBD2
clone_size: .

cdr3_nt: TGCGCCAGCAGCTCAGAGACCCCGAACACCGGGGAGCTGTTTTTT
cdr3_aa: CASSSETPNTGELFF
j_call: TRBJ2-2
v_call: TRBV5-1
d_call: .
clone_size: .

cdr3_nt: TGTGCCAGCAGCTTACGGAGGGACAGAAATTCACCCCTCCACTTT
cdr3_aa: CASSLRRDRNSPLHF
j_call: TRBJ1-6
v_call: TRBV7-2
d_call: TRBD1
clone_size: .

cdr3_nt: TGTGCCAGCAGCTTGGCCCAACGCCAGAACACCGGGGAGCTGTTTTTT
cdr3_aa: CASSLAQRQNTGELFF
j_call: TRBJ2-2
v_call: TRBV5-4
d_call: .
clone_size: few

cdr3_nt: TGCGCCAGCAGCTTCTCGACAGGGGGCTTCGGAGAGACCCAGAACTTC
cdr3_aa: CASSFSTGGFGETQNF
j_call: TRBJ2-5
v_call: TRBV5-1
d_call: TRBD1
clone_size: .

cdr3_nt: TGTGCCAGCAGCTACGGGGACAGCGCGTCCACAGATACGCAGTATTTT
cdr3_aa: CASSYGDSASTDTQYF
j_call: TRBJ2-3
v_call: TRBV11-3
d_call: TRBD1
clone_size: .

cdr3_nt: TGTGCCAGCAGTCGCAGGGCCACTGAAGCTTTCTTT
cdr3_aa: CASSRRATEAFF
j_call: TRBJ1-1
v_call: TRBV12-3/TRBV12-4
d_call: .
clone_size: .

cdr3_nt: TGTGCCAGCAGGACAGGACTAGCGGGATTCTACGAGCAGTACTTC
cdr3_aa: CASRTGLAGFYEQYF
j_call: TRBJ2-7
v_call: TRBV2
d_call: TRBD2
clone_size: .

cdr3_nt: TGTGCCAGCAGCGGGCGGGGCAGGAGTAACACTGAAGCTTTCTTT
cdr3_aa: CASSGRGRSNTEAFF
j_call: TRBJ1-1
v_call: TRBV5-8
d_call: .
clone_size: few

cdr3_nt: TGTGCCAGCAGCTTGAAGGACACTGGGACTGAAGCTTTCTTT
cdr3_aa: CASSLKDTGTEAFF
j_call: TRBJ1-1
v_call: TRBV7-9
d_call: .
clone_size: .

cdr3_nt: TGTGCCAGTAGGGCTCGCGATTCACCCCTCCACTTT
cdr3_aa: CASRARDSPLHF
j_call: TRBJ1-6
v_call: TRBV6-1
d_call: .
clone_size: .

cdr3_nt: TGCGCCAGCAGGGACACCGGGGAGCTGTTTTTT
cdr3_aa: CASRDTGELFF
j_call: TRBJ2-2
v_call: TRBV4-1
d_call: .
clone_size: many

cdr3_nt: TGTGCCAGCAGCCCAAGGAGGGGCAATGGCTACACCTTC
cdr3_aa: CASSPRRGNGYTF
j_call: TRBJ1-2
v_call: TRBV5-6
d_call: .
clone_size: few

cdr3_nt: TGTGCCAGCAGCCCCCGCCGGGGTGGGGACATTCAGTACTTC
cdr3_aa: CASSPRRGGDIQYF
j_call: TRBJ2-4
v_call: TRBV7-2
d_call: .
clone_size: .

cdr3_nt: TGTGCCAGCAGCAGAGGGACAGCCCGACGGGCTTTCTTT
cdr3_aa: CASSRGTARRAFF
j_call: TRBJ1-1
v_call: TRBV7-2
d_call: TRBD1
clone_size: .

cdr3_nt: TGTGCCAGCTCACCACTTGGACAGGTTATCTCTGGAAACACCATATATTTT
cdr3_aa: CASSPLGQVISGNTIYF
j_call: TRBJ1-3
v_call: TRBV18
d_call: TRBD1
clone_size: .

cdr3_nt: TGTGCCAGCAGTTACTCGATCAGGGACACTGAAGCTTTCTTT
cdr3_aa: CASSYSIRDTEAFF
j_call: TRBJ1-1
v_call: TRBV6-5
d_call: .
clone_size: few

cdr3_nt: TGCAGTGCTAGAGTGGTTCCTGGGGCCAACGTCCTGACTTTC
cdr3_aa: CSARVVPGANVLTF
j_call: TRBJ2-6
v_call: TRBV20-1
d_call: .
clone_size: .

cdr3_nt: TGTGCCAGCAGTCCGTCGACAGTGGCCGGTGGAACCGGGGAGCTGTTTTTT
cdr3_aa: CASSPSTVAGGTGELFF
j_call: TRBJ2-2
v_call: TRBV12-3/TRBV12-4
d_call: .
clone_size: few